This T cell receptor (beta chain) comes out of a study of T cells after yellow fever vaccination. MiXCR was run by TCRdb on the 5' RACE reads, yielding one entry per CDR3 protein. Altogether around 200,000 distinct CDR3 sequences are present, 9.5% to 12% being singletons, with the ten largest covering approximately 34%. With 5 bases clipped from V and 12 bases from J, the junction kept 6 bases outside the gene matches. The germline V gene encodes CDR1 SEHNR and CDR2 FQNEAQ (reference sequence). The CDR3 has 13 amino acids. This clonotype was detected only a few times. The sequencing used CD8+ T cells sorted from PBMCs, collected 15 days after the yellow fever booster vaccination. The receptor's source is a man aged 18-30 years who received the YFV17D yellow fever vaccine. The rearrangement links TRBV7-9 to TRBJ2-7; the match to TRBD2 covers 14 bases. CDR3 bases: TGTGCCAGCAGCCAGGGACTAGCGGGGGTTGCGTACTTC. This encodes CASSQGLAGVAYF.